The 31 T cell receptor beta chains listed next were all sequenced from one sample in a study of resident and recirculating memory T cells in vitiligo. Sequencing was performed with immunoSEQ multiplex PCR; in TCRdb, only in-frame clones are kept and a portion is missing. Of 70,000 to 75,000 clones listed, just over 90% are singletons. Specimen: blood. Every receptor here comes from a male donor with vitiligo.

The CDR3 DNA follows: TGTGCCAGCAGTTCCATCTACGAGCAGTACTTC. Translating gives CASSSIYEQYF. The V and J genes are TRBV28 and TRBJ2-7; D remains ambiguous. V gave up 4 bases and J gave up 3 bases, with 4 bases separating them. CDR1 and CDR2 from the germline V gene are MDHEN and SYDVKM. This CDR3 comprises 11 residues.

The rearrangement links TRBV6-1 to TRBJ1-2; 7 bases agree with TRBD1. Germline V CDR1 and CDR2: MNHNS, SASEGT. The CDR3 contains 14 residues. V trimming: 8 bases; J trimming: 3 bases; junction bases outside the gene matches: 9. CDR3 sequence: CASGGTEIYYGYTF. The DNA of the CDR3 is TGTGCCAGCGGGGGGACAGAGATATACTATGGCTACACCTTC.

By share, this clone ranks as medium-sized. Other DNA variants within this sample encode the same CDR3. The chain uses TRBV7-3 and TRBJ2-1; maybe TRBD2 (6 bases). The germline CDR1 and CDR2 sequences are SGHTA and FQGTGA. The CDR3 is 15 residues long. V lost 3 bases to trimming and J lost 1 base, with 10 bases between them. The CDR3 coding sequence is TGTGCCAGCAGCTTGGGCGGGGCATCCTACAATGAGCAGTTCTTC. Translation gives CASSLGGASYNEQFF.

The chain has TRBV18 and TRBJ1-2; D remains ambiguous. Trimming pared 0 bases from V and 6 bases from J, leaving 11 bases between. The CDR3 runs to 14 residues. Germline V gene lookup returns CDR1 KGHSH and CDR2 LQKENI. The CDR3 here is CASSPPKQVDGYTF. The CDR3 coding sequence is TGTGCCAGCTCACCACCTAAGCAGGTTGATGGCTACACCTTC.

The chain has TRBV4-1 and TRBJ2-7; TRBD1 aligns across 10 bases. Unmatched junction bases numbered 5, after V lost 1 base and J lost 2 bases. Germline V gives CDR1 MGHRA, CDR2 YSYEKL. The CDR3 runs 16 residues. The CDR3 loop is CASSQAGTGAAYEQYF. For the CDR3, the DNA is TGCGCCAGCAGCCAAGCAGGGACAGGGGCTGCCTACGAGCAGTACTTC.

The genes are TRBV5-4 and TRBJ1-1, with a possible D match to TRBD1 (6 bases). V was cut by 7 bases and J by 1 base, with 23 bases left in between. Germline CDR1 is SGHNT and CDR2 is YYREEE (reference sequence). This CDR3 contains 17 residues. The CDR3 nucleotides are TGTGCCAGCGGCCACAGGGCCGTCCTGGGGGCGAACACTGAAGCTTTCTTT. It yields the protein CASGHRAVLGANTEAFF. The full variable domain, completed using reference TRBV5-4 and TRBJ1-1, is ETGVTQSPTHLIKTRGQQVTLRCSSQSGHNTVSWYQQALGQGPQFIFQYYREEENGRGNFPPRFSGLQFPNYSSELNVNALELDDSALYLCASGHRAVLGANTEAFFGQGTRLTVV.

The sample holds one count of this clone. The chain joins TRBV5-1 to TRBJ1-1; 8 nucleotides match TRBD1. In germline, CDR1 is SGHRS, CDR2 YFSETQ. The V and J ends lost 4 bases and 1 base, in that order; junction bases with no gene match: 12. This CDR3 is built from 17 residues. The CDR3 DNA sequence: TGCGCCAGCAGCGCCGGGACAGGAGCCGCAAGGAACACTGAAGCTTTCTTT. Protein: CASSAGTGAARNTEAFF. Full variable domain (remainder filled in from reference TRBV5-1 and TRBJ1-1): KAGVTQTPRYLIKTRGQQVTLSCSPISGHRSVSWYQQTPGQGLQFLFEYFSETQRNKGNFPGRFSGRQFSNSRSEMNVSTLELGDSALYLCASSAGTGAARNTEAFFGQGTRLTVV.

The chain joins TRBV5-4 to TRBJ2-5, with 7 bases lining up with TRBD2. Germline loops: CDR1 SGHNT, CDR2 YYREEE (reference sequence). J was trimmed by 5 bases and V by 0 bases; bases with no gene match: 10. The CDR3 totals 16 residues. The CDR3 spells CASSLEVTSGAETQYF. Written as DNA, the CDR3 is TGTGCCAGCAGCTTGGAGGTCACGAGCGGGGCGGAGACCCAGTACTTC.

The V call is TRBV16, the J call TRBJ1-2; D gene uncertain. The V and J ends lost 4 bases and 3 bases respectively, with 12 bases between them. The germline gives CDR1 KGHSY, CDR2 FQNENV. This CDR3 has 14 residues. CDR3 loop: CASSPFSTYYGYTF. Written as DNA, the CDR3 is TGTGCCAGCAGCCCGTTTTCCACTTACTATGGCTACACCTTC.

The chain joins TRBV5-4 to TRBJ1-2, with a tentative D call TRBD1 (6 bases). CDR3 length equals 15 residues. Germline CDR1 SGHNT, CDR2 YYREEE (reference sequence). V gave up 0 bases and J gave up 4 bases, with 13 bases separating them. The CDR3 reads CASSLVGAPIYGYTF. The DNA of the CDR3 is TGTGCCAGCAGCTTGGTGGGGGCCCCGATCTATGGCTACACCTTC.

This clone was seen only once. The chain links TRBV15 to TRBJ1-2; unclear D gene. The V end was cut by 0 bases, the J end by 8 bases, with 19 bases between. This CDR3 is 16 amino acids long. Germline V gives CDR1 LNHNV, CDR2 YYDKDF (reference sequence). CDR3 sequence reads: CATSRDLEGLIRGYTF. The CDR3 nucleotides read TGTGCCACCAGCAGAGATCTAGAGGGCCTGATTCGGGGCTACACCTTC.

This rearrangement joins TRBV4-2 to TRBJ1-4, with 7 bases lining up with TRBD1. J was trimmed by 3 bases and V by 1 base; bases with no gene match: 11. The CDR3 covers 18 residues. Germline values: CDR1 LGHNA, CDR2 YNFKEQ. The CDR3 DNA follows: TGTGCCAGCAGCCAAGGACAGGGTGTAGTCACGGCTAATGAAAAACTGTTTTTT. Translated: CASSQGQGVVTANEKLFF.

This chain joins TRBV7-3 and TRBJ2-5; a weak D match, TRBD2 (5 bases). The V end lost 2 bases, the J end lost 6 bases, and 10 bases lay between the germline ends. This CDR3 has 13 amino acids. Germline CDR1 SGHTA, CDR2 FQGTGA. The CDR3 DNA is TGTGCCAGCAGCTTAGAGGGCTCGAAGACCCAGTACTTC. It yields the protein CASSLEGSKTQYF.

This chain links TRBV5-6 with TRBJ2-7, with TRBD1 matching 7 bases. This CDR3 contains 18 residues. V trimming: 0 bases; J trimming: 1 base; junction bases outside the gene matches: 13. Germline assignment: CDR1 SGHDT and CDR2 YYEEEE. DNA of the CDR3: TGTGCCAGCAGCTTGGACGAGTCGGAAAGGGGGCAATCCTACGAGCAGTACTTC. Protein sequence: CASSLDESERGQSYEQYF.

The V call is TRBV5-1, the J call TRBJ2-7; 7 bases are a match to TRBD1. The CDR3 is 15 amino acids. Losses at the gene ends were 4 bases for V and 6 bases for J; bases not matched to a gene: 13. Germline assignment: CDR1 SGHRS and CDR2 YFSETQ. The CDR3 coding sequence is TGCGCCAGCAGCCGCAAACAGGGGATAGCTCCCGAGCAGTACTTC. Translated, it gives CASSRKQGIAPEQYF.

V gene TRBV7-9 combines with J gene TRBJ1-2; D might be TRBD1 (6 bases). Germline assignment: CDR1 SEHNR and CDR2 FQNEAQ (reference sequence). The CDR3 loop spans 14 amino acids. V was pared by 5 bases and J by 4 bases, with 14 bases between. The CDR3 spells CASSGPKDSYGYTF. DNA of the CDR3: TGTGCCAGCAGCGGTCCAAAGGACAGCTATGGCTACACCTTC.

The chain links TRBV9 to TRBJ2-3, with a tentative D call TRBD2 (6 bases). The germline gives CDR1 SGDLS, CDR2 YYNGEE. The CDR3 has 18 residues. V was trimmed by 0 bases and J by 2 bases, leaving 19 bases between them. The CDR3 coding sequence is TGTGCCAGCAGCGTAGGTTGGGACTCGCGAACTGCCACAGATACGCAGTATTTT. Encoded protein: CASSVGWDSRTATDTQYF. The variable domain in full, with the rest retrieved from reference TRBV9 and TRBJ2-3, is DSGVTQTPKHLITATGQRVTLRCSPRSGDLSVYWYQQSLDQGLQFLIQYYNGEERAKGNILERFSAQQFPDLHSELNLSSLELGDSALYFCASSVGWDSRTATDTQYFGPGTRLTVL.

This clone was counted a few times. V gene TRBV6-1 combines with J gene TRBJ2-7, with 12 bases matching TRBD2. The CDR3 consists of 15 residues. Losses at the gene ends were 3 bases for V and 2 bases for J; bases not matched to a gene: 2. CDR1 and CDR2 from the germline V gene are MNHNS and SASEGT. CDR3 in DNA: TGTGCCAGCAGTGAGCGACTAGCGGGGGCCTACGAGCAGTACTTC. It specifies CASSERLAGAYEQYF.

The rearrangement joins TRBV5-6 to TRBJ1-1, with 7 bases identical to TRBD1. The germline gives CDR1 SGHDT, CDR2 YYEEEE. This CDR3 contains 14 residues. Trimming cost V 4 bases and J 1 base; bases outside gene matches: 4. CDR3 DNA: TGTGCCAGCAGCAAATGGACAGGGAACACTGAAGCTTTCTTT. Its translation: CASSKWTGNTEAFF. Full variable domain (missing parts from reference TRBV5-6 and TRBJ1-1): DAGVTQSPTHLIKTRGQQVTLRCSPKSGHDTVSWYQQALGQGPQFIFQYYEEEERQRGNFPDRFSGHQFPNYSSELNVNALLLGDSALYLCASSKWTGNTEAFFGQGTRLTVV.

This chain uses TRBV7-2 with TRBJ1-2; unclear D gene. This CDR3 is built from 13 residues. Looked up from germline, CDR1 is SGHTA and CDR2 is FQGNSA. Between the trimmed V and J ends, which lost 3 bases and 5 bases, there was a span of 10 bases. CDR3 nucleotide sequence: TGTGCCAGCAGCTTGCAGGTGATATATGGCTACACCTTC. Translating it yields CASSLQVIYGYTF.

V gene TRBV27 combines with J gene TRBJ1-1; 8 bases line up with TRBD1. This CDR3 region has 15 residues. Germline V lookup: CDR1 MNHEY, CDR2 SMNVEV (reference sequence). The junction had 9 bases not matched to a gene; V was cut back by 6 bases and J by 3 bases. CDR3 bases: TGTGCCAGCAGCCCCGGACAGGGCTTATACACTGAAGCTTTCTTT. Translating it yields CASSPGQGLYTEAFF.

This chain connects TRBV6-6 to TRBJ2-5, with TRBD2 matching over 7 bases. V trimming: 2 bases; J trimming: 4 bases; junction bases outside the gene matches: 4. The CDR3 runs 14 residues. CDR1 and CDR2 (germline): MNHNY, SVGAGI (reference sequence). In DNA, the CDR3 is TGTGCCAGCAGTTACAGGGAGGGACGAGAGACCCAGTACTTC. Its translation is CASSYREGRETQYF.

The chain has TRBV6-1 and TRBJ2-5; D perhaps matches TRBD1 (6 bases). The CDR3 consists of 14 residues. In germline, CDR1 is MNHNS, CDR2 SASEGT. The V and J ends lost 5 bases and 1 base respectively, with 11 bases between them. CDR3 in DNA: TGTGCCAGCAGTCGACAGGCCGGCCAAGAGACCCAGTACTTC. As protein: CASSRQAGQETQYF.

This chain's CDR3 is CASIGPGQGRNEQFF. CDR3 bases: TGTGCCAGCATCGGGCCGGGACAGGGACGGAATGAGCAGTTCTTC. This chain joins TRBV6-5 and TRBJ2-1, with 9 bases identical to TRBD1. The J segment lost 7 bases and the V segment lost 7 bases, leaving 11 bases of the junction unmatched. This CDR3 is built from 15 residues. Germline CDR1 MNHEY, CDR2 SVGAGI.

V gene TRBV19 combines with J gene TRBJ1-5; 8 nucleotides agree with TRBD1. This CDR3 spans 16 amino acids. The germline V gene encodes CDR1 LNHDA and CDR2 SQIVND (reference sequence). V lost 4 bases, J lost 2 bases, and 7 bases stayed unmatched. DNA of the CDR3: TGTGCCAGTAGTACAAGACAGGGGCGAGGCAATCAGCCCCAGCATTTT. Translated, it gives CASSTRQGRGNQPQHF.

The rearrangement links TRBV11-2 to TRBJ2-7; weak D call: TRBD1 (6 bases). CDR1 and CDR2 (germline): SGHAT, FQNNGV. Trimming cost V 1 base and J 6 bases, with 19 bases left between them. This CDR3 comprises 16 residues. The CDR3 DNA sequence: TGTGCCAGCAGCTTAGGTTGGGCACAGGGTAAGAGCGAGCAGTACTTC. Encoded protein: CASSLGWAQGKSEQYF.

This chain connects TRBV2 to TRBJ2-7; 8 bases line up with TRBD1. V shed 4 bases, J shed 4 bases, and the junction held 6 bases outside the gene matches. CDR3 length: 14 residues. Germline-derived CDR1 and CDR2 are SNHLY and FYNNEI. The CDR3 sequence: CASSGGQGVYEQYF. CDR3 DNA sequence: TGTGCCAGCAGTGGAGGACAGGGAGTTTACGAGCAGTACTTC.

This chain connects TRBV19 to TRBJ1-1; TRBD1 matches at 7 bases. Germline loops: CDR1 LNHDA, CDR2 SQIVND (reference sequence). V shed 7 bases and J 0 bases; nucleotides not matched to a gene: 5. CDR3 size: 14 residues. CDR3 region: CASTGQVMNTEAFF. As DNA, the CDR3 is TGTGCCAGTACCGGACAGGTAATGAACACTGAAGCTTTCTTT.

The V gene is TRBV6-5, the J gene TRBJ2-7; TRBD2 might be the D (7 bases). CDR1 and CDR2 from the germline V gene are MNHEY and SVGAGI. Trimming removed 5 bases at V and 5 bases at J, with 13 bases between. This CDR3 region has 13 residues. For the CDR3, the DNA is TGTGCCAGCAGTGGGGAGGGGGTCCACGAGCAGTACTTC. Translated: CASSGEGVHEQYF.

In this sample, this clone turned up a few times. V gene TRBV6-5 combines with J gene TRBJ2-7; D gene ambiguous. Looked up from germline, CDR1 is MNHEY and CDR2 is SVGAGI. V lost 8 bases, J lost 7 bases, and 12 bases lay in between. This CDR3 has 11 residues. CDR3 protein: CASSWREEQYF. CDR3 nucleotide sequence: TGTGCCAGCTCATGGAGAGAAGAGCAGTACTTC.

Points on this clone: Relative to the germline gene, one junction end is altered; a read error may explain this. The CDR3, as DNA: TGTGCCAGTACTATACAGGGAGGGGATACGCAGTATTTT. This translates into CASTIQGGDTQYF. This sequence joins TRBV19 and TRBJ2-3; TRBD2 is a possible D gene (7 bases). The V gene's germline CDR1 is LNHDA and CDR2 SQIVND (reference sequence). This CDR3 has 13 amino acids.